The 8 T cell receptor beta chains given below trace back to one sample, sequenced in a study of OX40 agonist ivuxolimab in advanced cancers. Measured with immunoSEQ multiplex PCR; TCRdb has only the in-frame clones, and not every one. The sample yields 50,000 to 75,000 clones, 87% seen once. The sequencing here drew on CD4+ or CD8+ T cells sorted from blood, taken in a trial of the OX40 agonist ivuxolimab. The origin of the receptors is an adult with an advanced solid tumor such as melanoma, head and neck, liver or kidney cancer.

V gene TRBV30 combines with J gene TRBJ1-5; 9 nucleotides align to TRBD1. This CDR3 has 14 amino acids. Trimming removed 5 bases from V and 4 bases from J; junction bases left unmatched: 6. CDR1 GTSNPN and CDR2 SVGIG come from the germline V gene (reference sequence). CDR3 residues: CAWHRDRVNQPQHF. The CDR3 DNA reads as TGTGCCTGGCACCGGGACAGGGTTAATCAGCCCCAGCATTTT. Full variable domain (missing parts from reference TRBV30 and TRBJ1-5): SQTIHQWPATLVQPVGSPLSLECTVEGTSNPNLYWYRQAAGRGLQLLFYSVGIGQISSEVPQNLSASRPQDRQFILSSKKLLLSDSGFYLCAWHRDRVNQPQHFGDGTRLSIL.

This clone was seen only once. V is TRBV7-9 and J is TRBJ1-6; weak D call: TRBD1 (5 bases). V lost 1 base to trimming and J lost 13 bases, with 11 bases between them. Germline V CDR1 and CDR2: SEHNR, FQNEAQ (reference sequence). The CDR3 contains 13 residues. The CDR3 here is CASSLVVGEPLHF. DNA of the CDR3: TGTGCCAGCAGCTTAGTTGTGGGGGAGCCCCTCCACTTT.

This chain uses TRBV11-2 with TRBJ2-5; TRBD2 matches 15 bases. Germline V gene lookup returns CDR1 SGHAT and CDR2 FQNNGV. The CDR3 is made up of 17 amino acids. Trimming took 5 bases from V and 0 from J; bases not matched to a gene: 4. This CDR3 reads CASSQGLAGGYQETQYF. Written as DNA, the CDR3 is TGTGCCAGCAGCCAAGGACTAGCGGGGGGGTACCAAGAGACCCAGTACTTC. Full variable domain (rest looked up from reference TRBV11-2 and TRBJ2-5): EAGVAQSPRYKIIEKRQSVAFWCNPISGHATLYWYQQILGQGPKLLIQFQNNGVVDDSQLPKDRFSAERLKGVDSTLKIQPAKLEDSAVYLCASSQGLAGGYQETQYFGPGTRLLVL.

The chain combines TRBV7-9 with TRBJ1-2; D not resolved. Germline V lookup: CDR1 SEHNR, CDR2 FQNEAQ (reference sequence). Deletions cut 0 bases from V and 6 bases from J, with 8 bases between. This CDR3 is 13 amino acids long. Here the CDR3 DNA reads TGTGCCAGCAGCTTAGCTCTCTCTCATGGCTACACCTTC. This sequence encodes CASSLALSHGYTF.

V gene TRBV2 combines with J gene TRBJ1-5; D is unresolved. The germline CDR1 and CDR2 sequences are SNHLY and FYNNEI. The CDR3 totals 14 residues. Trimming took 4 bases from V and 2 from J, leaving 9 bases between them. The CDR3 nucleotides read TGTGCCAGCAGTGTGGAAGGGCGCAATCAGCCCCAGCATTTT. Its translation: CASSVEGRNQPQHF. Looking up the rest from reference TRBV2 and TRBJ1-5 gives the full variable domain: EPEVTQTPSHQVTQMGQEVILRCVPISNHLYFYWYRQILGQKVEFLVSFYNNEISEKSEIFDDQFSVERPDGSNFTLKIRSTKLEDSAMYFCASSVEGRNQPQHFGDGTRLSIL.

The chain links TRBV5-1 to TRBJ2-2; 11 bases fit TRBD2. The CDR3 spans 20 residues. V shed 7 bases, J shed 6 bases, and the junction held 23 bases outside the gene matches. From germline, CDR1 is SGHRS and CDR2 YFSETQ. CDR3 nucleotide sequence: TGCGCCAGCGGCCCCGACAGGATCTCTACTAGCGGGAGATCGGCCGGGGAGCTGTTTTTT. Its protein is CASGPDRISTSGRSAGELFF.

The chain combines TRBV9 with TRBJ2-7, with 11 nucleotides matching TRBD2. CDR3 length equals 17 residues. Germline CDR1 and CDR2: SGDLS and YYNGEE. Germline trimming cut 0 bases from V and 3 bases from J; bases unmatched to any gene: 8. The CDR3 DNA follows: TGTGCCAGCAGCGTAGGATCCCCGCTAGCGGGGGGCTACGAGCAGTACTTC. Amino acids: CASSVGSPLAGGYEQYF.

The chain combines TRBV11-2 with TRBJ2-7, with D hard to call. This CDR3 contains 13 residues. Germline V lookup: CDR1 SGHAT, CDR2 FQNNGV. Trimming removed 0 bases from V and 5 bases from J, with 8 bases in between. This chain's CDR3 is CASSLESSHEQYF. In DNA, the CDR3 is TGTGCCAGCAGCTTAGAATCGAGCCACGAGCAGTACTTC.